The 28 T cell receptor beta chains given below trace back to one sample, sequenced in a study of shared clonotypes between healthy human individuals. Measured with immunoSEQ multiplex PCR; TCRdb has only the in-frame clones, and not every one. This sample carries about 1.5 million clones, approximately 98% of them seen once, and the ten largest clones take about 0.45%. Sequenced material: naive CD4+ T cells sorted from blood. Subset meaning: CD45RA+ positively selected. These receptors all come from a man aged 30-40 years in good health.

This rearrangement joins TRBV18 to TRBJ1-1; TRBD1 is a possible D gene (5 bases). This CDR3 region has 15 residues. Germline V CDR1 and CDR2: KGHSH, LQKENI. V lost 2 bases to trimming and J lost 3 bases, with 13 bases between them. The CDR3 region is CASSPTGGGYTEAFF. The CDR3 region has the DNA TGTGCCAGCTCACCAACTGGCGGGGGGTACACTGAAGCTTTCTTT. Full variable domain (outside the CDR3, taken from reference TRBV18 and TRBJ1-1): NAGVMQNPRHLVRRRGQEARLRCSPMKGHSHVYWYRQLPEEGLKFMVYLQKENIIDESGMPKERFSAEFPKEGPSILRIQQVVRGDSAAYFCASSPTGGGYTEAFFGQGTRLTVV.

This clone was counted once. A junction end diverges from the germline sequence, so it may reflect a read error. The CDR3 sequence: CASSLYDSSEQYF. The DNA for the CDR3 is TGTGCCAGCAGCTTATACGATTCCTCCGAGCAGTACTTC. The chain recombines TRBV7-2 with TRBJ2-7; D call uncertain. This CDR3 is 13 amino acids long. Germline lookup yields CDR1 SGHTA and CDR2 FQGNSA. Full variable domain (outside the CDR3, taken from reference TRBV7-2 and TRBJ2-7): GAGVSQSPSNKVTEKGKDVELRCDPISGHTALYWYRQSLGQGLEFLIYFQGNSAPDKSGLPSDRFSAERTGGSVSTLTIQRTQQEDSAVYLCASSLYDSSEQYFGPGTRLTVT.

V usage is TRBV6-5 and J usage is TRBJ2-3; TRBD1 is a possible D gene (5 bases). Germline lookup yields CDR1 MNHEY and CDR2 SVGAGI. The V end was cut by 0 bases, the J end by 2 bases, with 12 bases between. This CDR3 region has 16 residues. The CDR3, as DNA: TGTGCCAGCAGTTACTCGCGGCGACAGCTCACAGATACGCAGTATTTT. This encodes CASSYSRRQLTDTQYF.

V usage is TRBV28 and J usage is TRBJ2-7; no definite D call. Germline V CDR1 and CDR2: MDHEN, SYDVKM. V was trimmed by 6 bases and J by 6 bases, leaving 18 bases between them. The CDR3 length is 14 residues. The CDR3 region has the DNA TGTGCCAGCAGGGAATCCCTCTCAAGGATCGAGCAGTACTTC. Translation: CASRESLSRIEQYF.

V usage is TRBV5-1 and J usage is TRBJ2-7, with TRBD2 identical over 15 bases. V shed 4 bases, J shed 7 bases, and the junction held 21 bases outside the gene matches. The CDR3 has 20 residues. Germline V CDR1 and CDR2: SGHRS, YFSETQ. The CDR3 region is CASSPGLAGGYQGPRGEQYF. The DNA of the CDR3 is TGCGCCAGCAGCCCGGGACTAGCGGGAGGATACCAGGGCCCAAGGGGGGAGCAGTACTTC.

The chain employs TRBV7-9 and TRBJ1-1; D may be TRBD1 (5 bases). Trimming shortened V by 3 bases and J by 4 bases, and 9 bases separated the two germline ends. There are 13 residues in the CDR3. Germline CDR1 SEHNR, CDR2 FQNEAQ (reference sequence). The CDR3 region is CASSFGGGTEAFF. The CDR3 DNA reads as TGTGCCAGCAGCTTCGGTGGGGGCACTGAAGCTTTCTTT.

With regard to this clone: The sample carries other DNA sequences with the same CDR3. This chain connects TRBV7-9 to TRBJ2-7; 10 bases are shared with TRBD2. The germline CDR1 and CDR2 sequences are SEHNR and FQNEAQ (reference sequence). The CDR3 has 13 residues. J gave up 3 bases and V 4 bases, and 0 bases lay outside the gene matches. CDR3 DNA: TGTGCCAGCAGCTCTAGCGGGAGCTACGAGCAGTACTTC. Amino acids: CASSSSGSYEQYF.

V gene TRBV5-1 combines with J gene TRBJ2-2; 7 bases map to TRBD2. This CDR3 region has 14 residues. The J segment lost 4 bases and the V segment lost 4 bases, leaving 4 bases of the junction unmatched. In germline, CDR1 is SGHRS, CDR2 YFSETQ. The CDR3 protein is CASSHRGVTGELFF. DNA of the CDR3: TGCGCCAGCAGCCACCGGGGGGTCACCGGGGAGCTGTTTTTT.

The chain is built from TRBV10-2 and TRBJ2-1; 11 nucleotides match TRBD1. This CDR3 contains 14 residues. J was trimmed by 8 bases and V by 6 bases; bases with no gene match: 6. Germline CDR1 and CDR2: WSHSY and SAAADI. CDR3 protein: CASRAGQGVYEQFF. DNA for the CDR3: TGCGCCAGCAGGGCGGGACAGGGGGTATATGAGCAGTTCTTC.

About this clone: Distinct nucleotide sequences in the sample also encode this CDR3. The chain recombines TRBV5-1 with TRBJ2-5; the D gene could be TRBD1 or TRBD2 (5 bases each). Germline values: CDR1 SGHRS, CDR2 YFSETQ. CDR3 length: 13 residues. Trimming shortened V by 0 bases and J by 5 bases, and 8 bases separated the two germline ends. This chain's CDR3 is CASSLGGGETQYF. As DNA, the CDR3 is TGCGCCAGCAGCTTGGGTGGGGGTGAGACCCAGTACTTC.

With respect to this clone: The same CDR3 is also encoded by other DNA sequences in this sample. The genes are TRBV5-1 and TRBJ2-2; TRBD2 might be the D (5 bases). The V end lost 4 bases, the J end lost 7 bases, and 17 bases lay between the germline ends. Germline V gene lookup returns CDR1 SGHRS and CDR2 YFSETQ. There are 15 residues in the CDR3. The CDR3 protein is CASSLGLGLSGELFF. The CDR3 region has the DNA TGCGCCAGCAGCCTTGGACTGGGTTTGAGCGGGGAGCTGTTTTTT.

The chain links TRBV2 to TRBJ1-4; D remains unclear. The CDR3 is made up of 14 amino acids. Trimming stripped 4 bases from V and 8 bases from J, with 14 bases between. Germline assignment: CDR1 SNHLY and CDR2 FYNNEI. The CDR3 sequence: CASSGGSVVEKLFF. DNA for the CDR3: TGTGCCAGCAGTGGAGGGAGTGTGGTGGAAAAACTGTTTTTT.

V usage is TRBV10-3 and J usage is TRBJ1-1; D gene unclear. CDR3 length: 15 residues. With 2 bases removed from V and 0 bases from J, the gap between germline ends came to 10 bases. CDR1 is ENHRY, CDR2 SYGVKD, per germline. The CDR3 protein is CAISEKVSVNTEAFF. CDR3 nucleotides: TGTGCCATCAGTGAGAAGGTGAGCGTGAACACTGAAGCTTTCTTT.

The CDR3 sequence: CASSSEGNHYNEQFF. CDR3 sequence (DNA): TGCGCCAGCAGCTCGGAAGGAAACCACTACAATGAGCAGTTCTTC. V usage is TRBV5-1 and J usage is TRBJ2-1; the D is unclear. CDR3 size: 15 residues. The germline gives CDR1 SGHRS, CDR2 YFSETQ. Trimming shortened V by 3 bases and J by 3 bases, and 13 bases separated the two germline ends.

This chain joins TRBV25-1 and TRBJ2-2; D remains ambiguous. The germline V gene encodes CDR1 MGHDK and CDR2 SYGVNS. Deletions cut 5 bases from V and 5 bases from J, with 9 bases between. The CDR3 has 13 amino acids. The CDR3 here is CASSQVITGELFF. Written as DNA, the CDR3 is TGTGCCAGCAGTCAGGTGATAACCGGGGAGCTGTTTTTT. Variable domain in full (rest from reference TRBV25-1 and TRBJ2-2): EADIYQTPRYLVIGTGKKITLECSQTMGHDKMYWYQQDPGMELHLIHYSYGVNSTEKGDLSSESTVSRIRTEHFPLTLESARPSHTSQYLCASSQVITGELFFGEGSRLTVL.

In nucleotides, the CDR3 is TGTGCCAGCAGCTTGGCTTACGGACTGGACTACACCGGGGAGCTGTTTTTT. It codes for CASSLAYGLDYTGELFF. J is TRBJ2-2 and V is TRBV5-8; D perhaps matches TRBD2 (5 bases). V was pared by 0 bases and J by 3 bases, with 15 bases between. The germline V gene encodes CDR1 SGHTS and CDR2 YDEGEE. This CDR3 spans 17 amino acids.

V and J are TRBV18 and TRBJ2-1, with no clear D. The germline V gene has CDR1 KGHSH and CDR2 LQKENI. V lost 5 bases, J lost 0 bases, and 11 bases lay in between. This CDR3 spans 15 amino acids. DNA for the CDR3: TGTGCCAGCTCAGCCGCATTGAGCTCCTACAATGAGCAGTTCTTC. Protein: CASSAALSSYNEQFF.

This chain's CDR3 is CASSREVQYEQYF. CDR3 DNA sequence: TGCGCCAGCAGCCGAGAGGTGCAATACGAGCAGTACTTC. The V and J genes are TRBV5-1 and TRBJ2-7, with D unresolved. This CDR3 comprises 13 residues. Germline CDR1 is SGHRS and CDR2 is YFSETQ. V shed 4 bases and J shed 4 bases, with 12 bases lying between them. Combining the CDR3 with reference TRBV5-1 and TRBJ2-7 gives the whole variable domain KAGVTQTPRYLIKTRGQQVTLSCSPISGHRSVSWYQQTPGQGLQFLFEYFSETQRNKGNFPGRFSGRQFSNSRSEMNVSTLELGDSALYLCASSREVQYEQYFGPGTRLTVT.

The rearrangement uses TRBV6-6 and TRBJ2-7; D call uncertain. V lost 0 bases and J 3 bases, leaving 9 bases between the germline ends. Looked up from germline, CDR1 is MNHNY and CDR2 is SVGAGI (reference sequence). The CDR3 length is 14 residues. CDR3 residues: CASSYSIRRYEQYF. CDR3 DNA sequence: TGTGCCAGCAGTTACTCGATAAGGCGCTACGAGCAGTACTTC.

This chain joins TRBV11-3 and TRBJ2-1; the D gene is possibly TRBD2 (6 bases). The CDR3 is 15 amino acids. V was trimmed by 1 base and J by 6 bases, leaving 13 bases between them. The V gene's germline CDR1 is SGHNT and CDR2 YENEEA. The chain's CDR3 is CASSLGGGVANEQFF. CDR3 bases: TGTGCCAGCAGCTTAGGGGGAGGAGTGGCCAATGAGCAGTTCTTC.

The gene calls are TRBV18 and TRBJ2-3, with TRBD1 matching over 9 bases. The J segment lost 6 bases and the V segment lost 3 bases, leaving 7 bases of the junction unmatched. CDR1 and CDR2 (germline): KGHSH, LQKENI. The CDR3 has 15 amino acids. For the CDR3, the DNA is TGTGCCAGCTCACCGGGACAGGGTGGGGCGGATACGCAGTATTTT. Translated, it gives CASSPGQGGADTQYF.

The genes are TRBV5-4 and TRBJ1-4; D may be TRBD1 (5 bases). The CDR3 contains 13 residues. The V and J ends lost 2 bases and 7 bases respectively, with 9 bases between them. Germline-derived CDR1 and CDR2 are SGHNT and YYREEE (reference sequence). This CDR3 reads CASSFGQVEKLFF. CDR3 coding DNA: TGTGCCAGCAGCTTCGGACAAGTTGAAAAACTGTTTTTT.

This clone has only one observation. The chain employs TRBV6-4 and TRBJ2-1, with 7 bases matching TRBD2. This CDR3 is built from 21 residues. With 0 bases clipped from V and 2 bases from J, the junction kept 19 bases outside the gene matches. The germline V gene encodes CDR1 MRHNA and CDR2 SNTAGT. The CDR3 reads CASSDSTDLGELAETYNEQFF. CDR3 sequence (DNA): TGTGCCAGCAGTGACTCGACCGACTTAGGGGAGCTAGCGGAAACCTACAATGAGCAGTTCTTC.

The V gene is TRBV28, the J gene TRBJ2-2; a weak D match, TRBD2 (5 bases). V was trimmed by 2 bases and J by 6 bases, leaving 16 bases between them. This CDR3 comprises 16 residues. Germline V CDR1 and CDR2: MDHEN, SYDVKM. This chain's CDR3 is CASSLPQGTGAGELFF. For the CDR3, the DNA is TGTGCCAGCAGTTTACCCCAAGGAACCGGGGCCGGGGAGCTGTTTTTT.

The V call is TRBV11-2, the J call TRBJ2-7; possible D gene TRBD1, 6 bases. Trimming cost V 4 bases and J 7 bases, with 14 bases left between them. This CDR3 comprises 13 residues. CDR1 SGHAT and CDR2 FQNNGV come from the germline V gene. CDR3 DNA: TGTGCCAGCAGCTCCTGGGGGCGCCGGGAGCAGTACTTC. It specifies CASSSWGRREQYF.

This clone was counted once. V gene TRBV28 combines with J gene TRBJ1-4; D is ambiguous. The CDR3 sequence is 13 residues long. CDR1 and CDR2 (germline): MDHEN, SYDVKM. Trimming cost V 6 bases and J 3 bases, with 8 bases left between them. The CDR3 spells CASRRVANEKLFF. CDR3 DNA sequence: TGTGCCAGCAGACGGGTGGCTAATGAAAAACTGTTTTTT.

The rearrangement joins TRBV25-1 to TRBJ1-2; 11 nucleotides match TRBD1. CDR1 is MGHDK and CDR2 is SYGVNS in the germline V gene. V shed 4 bases, J shed 6 bases, and the junction held 7 bases outside the gene matches. CDR3 size: 15 residues. The CDR3 bases are TGTGCCAGCAGTGCCCACCGGGACAGGGGGAATGGCTACACCTTC. Residues: CASSAHRDRGNGYTF.

The V gene is TRBV5-1, the J gene TRBJ2-1; possibly TRBD1 for D (6 bases). The CDR3 spans 15 residues. Germline CDR1 reads SGHRS; CDR2 reads YFSETQ. V shed 4 bases and J shed 4 bases, with 15 bases lying between them. CDR3 in DNA: TGCGCCAGCAGCCTCGGGACACCTACTTACAATGAGCAGTTCTTC. It codes for CASSLGTPTYNEQFF.